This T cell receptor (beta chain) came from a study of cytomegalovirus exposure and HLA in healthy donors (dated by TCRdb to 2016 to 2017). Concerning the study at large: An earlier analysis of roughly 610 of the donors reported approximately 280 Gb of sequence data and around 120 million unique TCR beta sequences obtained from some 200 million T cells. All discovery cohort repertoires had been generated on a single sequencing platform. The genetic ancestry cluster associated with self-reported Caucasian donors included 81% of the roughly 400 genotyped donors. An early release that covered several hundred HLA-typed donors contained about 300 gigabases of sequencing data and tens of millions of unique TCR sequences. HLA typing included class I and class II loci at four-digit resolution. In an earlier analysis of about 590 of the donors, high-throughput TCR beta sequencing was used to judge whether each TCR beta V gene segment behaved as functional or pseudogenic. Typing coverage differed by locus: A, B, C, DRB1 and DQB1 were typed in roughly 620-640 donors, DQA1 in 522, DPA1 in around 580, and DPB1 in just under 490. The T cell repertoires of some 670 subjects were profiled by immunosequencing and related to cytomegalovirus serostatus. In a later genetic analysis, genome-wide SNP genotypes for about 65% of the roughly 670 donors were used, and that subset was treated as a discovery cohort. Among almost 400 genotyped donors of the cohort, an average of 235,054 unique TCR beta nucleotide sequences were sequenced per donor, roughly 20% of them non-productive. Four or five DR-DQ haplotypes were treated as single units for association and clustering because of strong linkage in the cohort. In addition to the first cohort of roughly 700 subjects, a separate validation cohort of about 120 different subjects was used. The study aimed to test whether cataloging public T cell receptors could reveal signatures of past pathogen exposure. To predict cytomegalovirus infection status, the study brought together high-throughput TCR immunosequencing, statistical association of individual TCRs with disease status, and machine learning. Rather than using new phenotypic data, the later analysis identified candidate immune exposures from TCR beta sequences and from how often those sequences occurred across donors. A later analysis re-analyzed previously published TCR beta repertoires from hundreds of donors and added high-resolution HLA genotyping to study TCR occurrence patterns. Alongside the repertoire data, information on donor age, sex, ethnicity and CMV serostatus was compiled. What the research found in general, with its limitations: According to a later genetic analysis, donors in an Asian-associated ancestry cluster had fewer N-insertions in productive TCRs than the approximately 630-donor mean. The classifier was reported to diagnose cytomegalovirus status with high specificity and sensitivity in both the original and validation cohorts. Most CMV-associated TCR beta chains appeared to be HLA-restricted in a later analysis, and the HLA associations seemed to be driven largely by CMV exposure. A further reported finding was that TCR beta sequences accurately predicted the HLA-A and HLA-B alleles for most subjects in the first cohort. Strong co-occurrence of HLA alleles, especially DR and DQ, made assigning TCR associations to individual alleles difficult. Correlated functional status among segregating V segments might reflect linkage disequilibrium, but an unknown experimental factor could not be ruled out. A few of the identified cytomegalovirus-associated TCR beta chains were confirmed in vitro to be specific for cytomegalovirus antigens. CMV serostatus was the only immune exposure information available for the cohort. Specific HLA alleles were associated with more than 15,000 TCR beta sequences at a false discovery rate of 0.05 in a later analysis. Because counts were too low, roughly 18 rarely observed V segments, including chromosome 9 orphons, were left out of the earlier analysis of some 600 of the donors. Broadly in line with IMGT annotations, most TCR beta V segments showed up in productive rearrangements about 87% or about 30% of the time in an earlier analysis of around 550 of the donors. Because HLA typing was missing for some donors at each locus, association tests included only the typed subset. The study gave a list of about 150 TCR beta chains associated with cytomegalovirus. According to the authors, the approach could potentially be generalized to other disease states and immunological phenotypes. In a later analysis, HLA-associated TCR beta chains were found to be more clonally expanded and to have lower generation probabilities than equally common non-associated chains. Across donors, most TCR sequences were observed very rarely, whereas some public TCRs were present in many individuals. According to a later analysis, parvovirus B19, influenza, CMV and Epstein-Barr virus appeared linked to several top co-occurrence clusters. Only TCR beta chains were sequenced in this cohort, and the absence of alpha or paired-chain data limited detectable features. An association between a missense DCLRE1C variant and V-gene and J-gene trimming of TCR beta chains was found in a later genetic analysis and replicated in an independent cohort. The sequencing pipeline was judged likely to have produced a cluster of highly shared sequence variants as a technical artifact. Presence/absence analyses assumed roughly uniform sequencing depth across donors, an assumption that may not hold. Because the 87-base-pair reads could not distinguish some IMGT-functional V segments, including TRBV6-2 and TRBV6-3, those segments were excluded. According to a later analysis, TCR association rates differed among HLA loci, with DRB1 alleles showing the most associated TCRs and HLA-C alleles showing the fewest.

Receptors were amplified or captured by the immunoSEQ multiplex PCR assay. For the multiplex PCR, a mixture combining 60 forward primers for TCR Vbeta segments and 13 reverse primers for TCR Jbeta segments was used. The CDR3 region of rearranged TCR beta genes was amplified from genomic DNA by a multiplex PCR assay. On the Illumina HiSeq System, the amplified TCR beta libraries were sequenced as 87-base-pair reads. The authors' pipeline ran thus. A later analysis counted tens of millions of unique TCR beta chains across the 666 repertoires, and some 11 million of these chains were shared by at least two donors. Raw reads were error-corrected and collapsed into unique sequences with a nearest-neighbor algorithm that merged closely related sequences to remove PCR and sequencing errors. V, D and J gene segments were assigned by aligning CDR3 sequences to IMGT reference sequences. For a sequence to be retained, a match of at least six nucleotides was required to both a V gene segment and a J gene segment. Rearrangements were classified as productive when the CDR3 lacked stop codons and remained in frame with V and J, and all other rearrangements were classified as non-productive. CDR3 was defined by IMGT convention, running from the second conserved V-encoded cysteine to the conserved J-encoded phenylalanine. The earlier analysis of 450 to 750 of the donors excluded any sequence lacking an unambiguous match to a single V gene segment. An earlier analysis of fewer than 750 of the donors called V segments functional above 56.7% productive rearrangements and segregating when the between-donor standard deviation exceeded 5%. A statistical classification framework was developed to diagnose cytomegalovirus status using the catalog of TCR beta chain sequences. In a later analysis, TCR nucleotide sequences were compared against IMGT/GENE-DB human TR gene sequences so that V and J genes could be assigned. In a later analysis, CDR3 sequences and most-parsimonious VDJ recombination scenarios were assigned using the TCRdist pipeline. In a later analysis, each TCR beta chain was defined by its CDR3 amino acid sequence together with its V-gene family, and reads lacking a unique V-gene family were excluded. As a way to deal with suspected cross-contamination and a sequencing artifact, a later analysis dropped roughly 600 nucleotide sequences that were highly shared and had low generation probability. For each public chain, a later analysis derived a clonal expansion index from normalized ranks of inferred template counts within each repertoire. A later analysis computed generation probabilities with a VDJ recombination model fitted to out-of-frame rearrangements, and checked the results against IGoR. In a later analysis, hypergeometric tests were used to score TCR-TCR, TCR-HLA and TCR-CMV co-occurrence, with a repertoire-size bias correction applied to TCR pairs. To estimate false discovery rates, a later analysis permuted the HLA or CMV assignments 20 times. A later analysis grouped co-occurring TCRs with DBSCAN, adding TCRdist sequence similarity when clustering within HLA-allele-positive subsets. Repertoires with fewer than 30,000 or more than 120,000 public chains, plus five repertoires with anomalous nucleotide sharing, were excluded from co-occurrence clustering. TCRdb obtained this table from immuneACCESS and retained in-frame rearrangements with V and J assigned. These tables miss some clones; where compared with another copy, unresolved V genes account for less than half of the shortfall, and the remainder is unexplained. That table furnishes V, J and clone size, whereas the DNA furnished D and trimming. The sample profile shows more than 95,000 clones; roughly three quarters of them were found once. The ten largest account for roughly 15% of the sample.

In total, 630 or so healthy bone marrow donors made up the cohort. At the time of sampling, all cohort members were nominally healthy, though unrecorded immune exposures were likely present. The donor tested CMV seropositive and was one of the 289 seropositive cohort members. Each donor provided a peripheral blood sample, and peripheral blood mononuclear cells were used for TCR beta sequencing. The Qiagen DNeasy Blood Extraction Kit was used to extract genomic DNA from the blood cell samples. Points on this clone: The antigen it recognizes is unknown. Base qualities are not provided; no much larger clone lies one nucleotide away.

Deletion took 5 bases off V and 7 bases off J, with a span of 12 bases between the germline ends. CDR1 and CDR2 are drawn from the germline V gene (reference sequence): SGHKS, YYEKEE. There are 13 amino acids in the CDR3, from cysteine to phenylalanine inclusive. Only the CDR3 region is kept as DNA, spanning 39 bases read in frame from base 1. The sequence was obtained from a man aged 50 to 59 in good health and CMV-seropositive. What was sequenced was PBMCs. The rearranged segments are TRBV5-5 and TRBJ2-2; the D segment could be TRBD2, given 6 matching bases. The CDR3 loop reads CASRTGGIGELFF. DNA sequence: TGTGCCAGCAGGACGGGCGGGATCGGGGAGCTGTTTTTT.